The clone carrying this T cell receptor beta chain showed up just a few times. No antigen is known for it. This sample was included in a study of blood T cells in healthy people across ages. Study observations and caveats: Long-lived donors had more naive CD4+ cells and higher diversity than aged donors.

PCR was performed a second time for roughly 7 to 12 cycles using a sample-barcoded 5' primer and a J-beta primer mix. TCRdb re-derived calls from the 5' RACE reads in MiXCR, one entry per CDR3 protein. The sample contains 780,000 or so distinct CDR3 sequences, more than 50% of which appear only once. Healthy Caucasian individuals from Russia aged about 6 to 100 were enrolled as donors. The amount of total RNA extracted per sample was at least 5 micrograms. CDR3 size: 16 residues. V lost 6 bases and J lost 5; bases outside the gene matches: 11. The clonotype was recovered from a man aged 35 to 55 in good health. The source material was blood. The gene calls are TRBV12-3 or TRBV12-4 and TRBJ2-1; 9 bases agree with TRBD2. CDR3 sequence (DNA): TGTGCCAGCAGGAGACTAGCGGCTGAGTATGACAATGAGCAGTTCTTC. It yields the protein CASRRLAAEYDNEQFF.